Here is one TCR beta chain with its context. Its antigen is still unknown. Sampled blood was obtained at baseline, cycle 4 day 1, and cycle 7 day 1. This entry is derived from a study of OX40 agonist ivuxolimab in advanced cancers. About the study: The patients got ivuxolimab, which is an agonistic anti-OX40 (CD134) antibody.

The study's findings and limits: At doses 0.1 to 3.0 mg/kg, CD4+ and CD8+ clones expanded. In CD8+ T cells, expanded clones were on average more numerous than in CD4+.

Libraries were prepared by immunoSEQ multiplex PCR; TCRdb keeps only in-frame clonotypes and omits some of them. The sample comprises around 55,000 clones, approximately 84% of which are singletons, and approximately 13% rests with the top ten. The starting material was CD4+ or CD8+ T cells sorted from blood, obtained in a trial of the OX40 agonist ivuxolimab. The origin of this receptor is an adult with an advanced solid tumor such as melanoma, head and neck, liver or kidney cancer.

For the CDR3, the DNA is TGTGCCAGCAACAGCCCCGGGGCTGGGAATTCACCCCTCCACTTT. Its protein is CASNSPGAGNSPLHF. The chain recombines TRBV28 with TRBJ1-6, with D possibly being TRBD1 (5 bases). The V gene lost 7 bases and the J gene lost 7 bases, with 17 bases spanning the gap. The CDR3 totals 15 residues. The germline V gene encodes CDR1 MDHEN and CDR2 SYDVKM.